One and the same sample provided the 9 T cell receptor beta chains below, sequenced in a study of OX40 agonist ivuxolimab in advanced cancers. Generated by immunoSEQ multiplex PCR, the TCRdb table keeps only in-frame clones and is missing some. Of approximately 86,000 clones in the sample, about 86% were seen once. The sequencing used CD4+ or CD8+ T cells sorted from blood, collected in a trial of the OX40 agonist ivuxolimab. These receptor sequences come from an adult with an advanced solid tumor such as melanoma, head and neck, liver or kidney cancer.

There are a few counts of this clone. The J gene is TRBJ2-5, the V gene TRBV4-3; no firm D call. CDR1 is LGHNA and CDR2 is YSLEER in the germline V gene. The germline V and J ends were trimmed by 0 bases and 5 bases, with 10 bases remaining between them. The length of the CDR3 is 14 residues. The CDR3 spells CASSQDPLMETQYF. The CDR3 nucleotides read TGCGCCAGCAGCCAAGATCCACTTATGGAGACCCAGTACTTC.

This chain links TRBV18 with TRBJ1-2, with D hard to call. Germline CDR1 and CDR2: KGHSH and LQKENI. The CDR3 sequence is 11 residues long. Trimming pared 6 bases from V and 5 bases from J, leaving 7 bases between. The CDR3 sequence is CASSQEYGYTF. CDR3 DNA sequence: TGTGCCAGCTCCCAAGAATATGGCTACACCTTC.

The J gene is TRBJ2-1, the V gene TRBV30; tentatively, D is TRBD2 (6 bases). Germline loops: CDR1 GTSNPN, CDR2 SVGIG (reference sequence). The V end lost 0 bases, the J end lost 2 bases, and 20 bases lay between the germline ends. The CDR3 is 18 residues long. The CDR3 here is CAWSVPPIAAYTYNEQFF. CDR3 nucleotides: TGTGCCTGGAGTGTACCGCCCATAGCGGCCTATACCTACAATGAGCAGTTCTTC.

This clone was recorded once. The chain employs TRBV15 and TRBJ1-6; possible D gene TRBD1, 5 bases. Trimming removed 0 bases at V and 7 bases at J, with 13 bases between. This CDR3 has 16 residues. CDR1 is LNHNV, CDR2 YYDKDF, per germline (reference sequence). CDR3 sequence: CATSRDFQGGNSPLHF. The CDR3 nucleotides are TGTGCCACCAGCAGAGATTTCCAGGGAGGGAATTCACCCCTCCACTTT.

This sequence joins TRBV7-2 and TRBJ2-7, with a weak D call TRBD1 (6 bases). V gave up 5 bases and J gave up 7 bases, with 9 bases separating them. The germline CDR1 and CDR2 sequences are SGHTA and FQGNSA. The CDR3 runs 11 residues. The CDR3 nucleotides read TGTGCCAGCAGCCGCCAGGGGGAGCAGTACTTC. Amino acids: CASSRQGEQYF.

This clone appeared a single time. The gene calls are TRBV18 and TRBJ1-5, with no clear D. The CDR3 extends over 13 amino acids. From germline, CDR1 is KGHSH and CDR2 LQKENI. Trimming took 4 bases from V and 4 from J, leaving 8 bases between them. The CDR3 loop reads CASSQAENQPQHF. The CDR3 DNA follows: TGTGCCAGCTCACAGGCGGAGAATCAGCCCCAGCATTTT.

The sample holds a few counts of this clone. The rearrangement uses TRBV9 and TRBJ1-1; TRBD1 might be the D (5 bases). The CDR3 totals 14 residues. Germline V gives CDR1 SGDLS, CDR2 YYNGEE. V was trimmed by 4 bases and J by 1 base, leaving 11 bases between them. CDR3 DNA sequence: TGTGCCAGCAGCCCAGGGAGCGCGAACACTGAAGCTTTCTTT. Its protein is CASSPGSANTEAFF.

The V and J genes are TRBV5-1 and TRBJ1-6, with 8 positions matching TRBD1. Germline V gives CDR1 SGHRS, CDR2 YFSETQ. V lost 4 bases to trimming and J lost 7 bases; unmatched junction nucleotides: 4. This CDR3 is 14 amino acids long. The CDR3 DNA sequence: TGCGCCAGCAGCCCCGGACAGGGAAATTCACCCCTCCACTTT. It encodes CASSPGQGNSPLHF.

This clone was observed a few times. Distinct nucleotide sequences in the sample also encode this CDR3. DNA for the CDR3: TGTGCCAGCAGTCTTCAGGGGCCGTTGCAAAAACTGTTTTTT. Its translation is CASSLQGPLQKLFF. The rearrangement joins TRBV27 to TRBJ1-4, with D tentatively TRBD1 (6 bases). The length of the CDR3 is 14 residues. The ends were cut back, 5 bases at V and 9 bases at J, with 16 bases in the middle. The germline V gene has CDR1 MNHEY and CDR2 SMNVEV (reference sequence).